The source of this T cell receptor beta chain is a study of siplizumab effects on memory and regulatory T cells. Study-level results: Many proliferating CD4+ or CD8+ clones remained unclassified. Roughly 80-95% of them could not be assigned either a naive or a memory phenotype. The suppressive capacity of proliferating Tregs from siplizumab cultures remained unconfirmed. Controls showed an average of around 26% Treg-derived mappable alloreactive CD4+ clones, while siplizumab showed around 70%.

This clone was recorded once. Its specificity is not known. TCRdb's table, derived via immunoSEQ multiplex PCR, lists solely in-frame clones and lacks some. The sample holds some 120,000 clones, roughly 94% seen once. The V gene lost 5 bases and the J gene lost 4 bases, with 3 bases spanning the gap. The length of the CDR3 is 11 residues. Germline V gene lookup returns CDR1 MNHEY and CDR2 SVGAGI. The receptor was derived from a human donor in good health. This rearrangement joins TRBV6-5 to TRBJ1-3, with unresolved D. Sequencing was carried out using non-Treg CD4+ T cells sorted from blood. CDR3 nucleotide sequence: TGTGCCAGCAGTAAGGGAAACACCATATATTTT. Translating gives CASSKGNTIYF.